Below, 9 T cell receptor beta chains from the same sample are listed, as sequenced in a study of blood T cell repertoires in COVID-19. The method was immunoSEQ multiplex PCR; TCRdb's version includes in-frame clones alone and lacks a portion of them. This sample carries 150,000 or so clones, roughly 89% of them seen once, and the ten largest clones take around 1.5%. Sequenced input: peripheral blood. These receptors came from a woman aged 50 to 65 with acute or convalescent COVID-19.

V and J are TRBV4-1 and TRBJ2-7; D may be TRBD2 (5 bases). The CDR3 is 14 amino acids. Germline-derived CDR1 and CDR2 are MGHRA and YSYEKL. V was shortened by 1 base and J by 1 base, with 8 bases between the two germline ends. The CDR3 spells CASSQAERSYEQYF. The DNA of the CDR3 is TGCGCCAGCAGCCAAGCCGAGCGGTCCTACGAGCAGTACTTC.

The chain has TRBV5-8 and TRBJ1-4; TRBD1 might be the D (6 bases). The CDR3 covers 16 residues. Deletions cut 4 bases from V and 0 bases from J, with 13 bases between. From germline, CDR1 is SGHTS and CDR2 YDEGEE. CDR3 protein: CASSQGTTTTNEKLFF. CDR3 bases: TGTGCCAGCAGCCAAGGGACAACCACAACTAATGAAAAACTGTTTTTT.

The genes are TRBV4-3 and TRBJ1-2; D might be TRBD1 (5 bases). The CDR3 runs 16 residues. V was shortened by 3 bases and J by 4 bases, with 18 bases between the two germline ends. Germline V CDR1 and CDR2: LGHNA, YSLEER. CDR3 loop: CASSQGPPTAAYGYTF. Written as DNA, the CDR3 is TGCGCCAGCAGCCAGGGGCCCCCGACGGCAGCCTATGGCTACACCTTC.

The chain is built from TRBV4-3 and TRBJ2-3; TRBD2 matches 14 bases. Germline V gene lookup returns CDR1 LGHNA and CDR2 YSLEER. J was trimmed by 0 bases and V by 1 base; bases with no gene match: 3. The CDR3 is 18 residues long. As DNA, the CDR3 is TGCGCCAGCAGCCAAGGACTAGCGGGGGGGCTAAGCACAGATACGCAGTATTTT. This sequence encodes CASSQGLAGGLSTDTQYF.

V and J are TRBV6-4 and TRBJ1-1; D may be TRBD1 (5 bases). Trimming cost V 6 bases and J 3 bases, with 11 bases left between them. The CDR3 length is 13 residues. Germline-derived CDR1 and CDR2 are MRHNA and SNTAGT. CDR3 coding DNA: TGTGCCAGCAGCCAGGACACCTACACTGAAGCTTTCTTT. The encoded protein is CASSQDTYTEAFF.

The rearrangement uses TRBV18 and TRBJ2-7, with a tentative D call TRBD2 (6 bases). Germline V gene lookup returns CDR1 KGHSH and CDR2 LQKENI. The CDR3 runs 16 residues. With 3 bases removed from V and 5 bases from J, the gap between germline ends came to 20 bases. The DNA of the CDR3 is TGTGCCAGCTCACCGGCCACGACTAGTGTAATCAACGAGCAGTACTTC. It encodes CASSPATTSVINEQYF. Together with reference TRBV18 and TRBJ2-7, the CDR3 gives the full variable domain: NAGVMQNPRHLVRRRGQEARLRCSPMKGHSHVYWYRQLPEEGLKFMVYLQKENIIDESGMPKERFSAEFPKEGPSILRIQQVVRGDSAAYFCASSPATTSVINEQYFGPGTRLTVT.

The rearrangement links TRBV6-6 to TRBJ1-1; D is unclear. The CDR3 consists of 15 residues. V lost 4 bases and J 11 bases, leaving 23 bases between the germline ends. Germline values: CDR1 MNHNY, CDR2 SVGAGI (reference sequence). CDR3 DNA sequence: TGTGCCAGCAGTTTATCCCCCGGATTTGGTGCGGGGGCTTTCTTT. Translating gives CASSLSPGFGAGAFF.

The chain carries TRBV7-8 and TRBJ2-2; 8 nucleotides match TRBD2. Germline CDR1 is SGHVS and CDR2 is FQNEAQ. V shed 5 bases, J shed 3 bases, and the junction held 11 bases outside the gene matches. This CDR3 contains 17 residues. The CDR3, as DNA: TGTGCCAGCAGCCTAGTCCCGGGACTAGGCTACACCGGGGAGCTGTTTTTT. This codes for CASSLVPGLGYTGELFF.

The rearrangement joins TRBV3-1 (or the pseudogene TRBV3-2) to TRBJ1-1; D uncertain. The V gene lost 1 base and the J gene lost 0 bases, with 6 bases spanning the gap. This CDR3 contains 14 residues. Germline CDR1 and CDR2: LGHDT and YNNKEL (reference sequence). The CDR3 nucleotides are TGTGCCAGCAGCCAAGTCTACCTGAACACTGAAGCTTTCTTT. It encodes CASSQVYLNTEAFF.